Each of the 5 T cell receptor beta chains below was sequenced from the same sample in a study of blood T cell repertoires in COVID-19. The protocol was immunoSEQ multiplex PCR, while the TCRdb copy is restricted to in-frame clones and leaves out a portion. The sample has 130,000 or so clones, approximately 84% seen once. The sequencing input was PBMCs or T cells enriched from blood (not recorded which). The origin of the receptors is a woman aged 45-65 years with acute COVID-19.

This clone is medium-sized in the sample. The chain combines TRBV5-4 with TRBJ2-7; 8 nucleotides align to TRBD1. The V gene end was trimmed by 0 bases and the J gene end by 4 bases; junction bases not matched to a gene: 3. The CDR3 has 14 residues. The germline V gene encodes CDR1 SGHNT and CDR2 YYREEE (reference sequence). The CDR3, as DNA: TGTGCCAGCAGCTTGGGACAGGGGATGTACGAGCAGTACTTC. This encodes CASSLGQGMYEQYF. Variable domain in full (rest from reference TRBV5-4 and TRBJ2-7): ETGVTQSPTHLIKTRGQQVTLRCSSQSGHNTVSWYQQALGQGPQFIFQYYREEENGRGNFPPRFSGLQFPNYSSELNVNALELDDSALYLCASSLGQGMYEQYFGPGTRLTVT.

The rearrangement uses TRBV20-1 and TRBJ1-3; D is undetermined. Trimming pared 7 bases from V and 0 bases from J, leaving 4 bases between. The germline V gene has CDR1 DFQATT and CDR2 SNEGSKA (reference sequence). The length of the CDR3 is 11 residues. The CDR3 nucleotides read TGCAGTGTCCGCTCTGGAAACACCATATATTTT. It encodes CSVRSGNTIYF.

The V call is TRBV25-1, the J call TRBJ2-7; D gene unclear. This CDR3 has 16 residues. From germline, CDR1 is MGHDK and CDR2 SYGVNS. The V and J ends lost 5 bases and 0 bases respectively, with 17 bases between them. CDR3 nucleotide sequence: TGTGCCAGCAGTACTTCTACGGGTTACCTCTCCTACGAGCAGTACTTC. It encodes CASSTSTGYLSYEQYF.

The CDR3 nucleotides are TGTGCCAGCAGTTTAGGACAGGGGGCTAGAGCTTTCTTT. Translated, it gives CASSLGQGARAFF. The rearrangement links TRBV12-3 or TRBV12-4 to TRBJ1-1; TRBD1 agrees at 10 bases. This CDR3 contains 13 residues. After removal of 1 base from V and 10 bases from J, the junction contained 3 bases not matched to a gene.

This rearrangement joins TRBV6-5 to TRBJ1-3; no firm D call. There are 15 residues in the CDR3. V lost 0 bases, J lost 2 bases, and 8 bases lay in between. Germline-derived CDR1 and CDR2 are MNHEY and SVGAGI. The CDR3 DNA is TGTGCCAGCAGTTACTCCGGAGAAACTGGAAACACCATATATTTT. This codes for CASSYSGETGNTIYF.